The clone carrying this T cell receptor beta chain showed up many times. This entry is derived from a study of neurological immune-mediated disorders. The germline gives CDR1 SGHRS, CDR2 YFSETQ. This CDR3 region has 12 residues. The ends were cut back, 3 bases at V and 6 bases at J, with 6 bases in the middle. Synthesis of cDNA was accomplished via 5'RACE employing 10-nucleotide random UMIs. In TCRdb, the 5' RACE reads were re-called with MiXCR into one record per CDR3 protein. The sample contains fewer than 90,000 distinct CDR3 sequences, 4% to 6% of which appear only once. The sample was PBMCs. The origin of this receptor is a man aged 18 to 35 with multiple sclerosis. The chain links TRBV5-1 to TRBJ2-2, with D possibly matching TRBD1 (6 bases). CDR3 coding DNA: TGCGCCAGCAGCTACAGGGCCGGGGAGCTGTTTTTT. It encodes CASSYRAGELFF.